This T cell receptor (beta chain) was sequenced during a study of regulatory and conventional T cells in RAG deficiency. General study points: Other subsets showed around 10-fold reductions, but Treg unique TCR beta sequences fell roughly 110-fold in these patients. RAG-deficient patients showed markedly lower Shannon entropy and higher Simpson indices than control T-cell subsets. Patient subsets had shorter CDR3s; Omenn Treg-Tconv overlap exceeded 90%.

Genomic DNA came from blood conventional CD4+ T cells gated CD25-low CD127-high. Note on this clone: Its antigen is unknown.

The table came from immunoSEQ multiplex PCR; TCRdb's copy has only in-frame clones and leaves some out. The table includes 22,000 or so clones, about 92% detected once. Trimming removed 6 bases from V and 5 bases from J; junction bases left unmatched: 6. Germline V gene sequence: CDR1 MNHEY, CDR2 SMNVEV (reference sequence). The CDR3 spans 14 residues. The same sample was also studied in work on regulatory T cells. That paper adds: Primers: 52 TRBV forward and 13 TRBJ reverse. Skewed V and J usage and few unique V-J pairs marked patient repertoires, most in Tregs.

The sample comprised CD4+ T cells sorted from blood. The receptor was derived from a human donor in good health. This chain links TRBV27 with TRBJ1-1; 10 positions match TRBD1. The CDR3 loop is CASRHRTGGTEAFF. In nucleotides, the CDR3 is TGTGCCAGCAGACACCGGACAGGGGGTACTGAAGCTTTCTTT.